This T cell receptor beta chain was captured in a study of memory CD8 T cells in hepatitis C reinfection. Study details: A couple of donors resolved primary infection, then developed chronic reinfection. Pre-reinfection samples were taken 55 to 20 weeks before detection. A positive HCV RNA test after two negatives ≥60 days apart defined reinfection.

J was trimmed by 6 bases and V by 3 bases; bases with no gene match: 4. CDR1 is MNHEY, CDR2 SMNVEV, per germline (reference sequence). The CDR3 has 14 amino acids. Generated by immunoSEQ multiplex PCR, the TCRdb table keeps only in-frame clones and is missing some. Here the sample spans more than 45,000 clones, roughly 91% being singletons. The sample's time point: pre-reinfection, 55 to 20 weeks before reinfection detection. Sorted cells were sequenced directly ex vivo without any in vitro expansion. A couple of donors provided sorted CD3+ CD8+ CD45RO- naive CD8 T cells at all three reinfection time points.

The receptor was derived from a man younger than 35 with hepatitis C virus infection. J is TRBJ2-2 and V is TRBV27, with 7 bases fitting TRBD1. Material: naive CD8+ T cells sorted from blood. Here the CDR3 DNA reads TGTGCCAGCAGTTTCCTGGACAGGCCCGGGGAGCTGTTTTTT. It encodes CASSFLDRPGELFF.